A single TCR beta chain is shown here with its context. What it binds is not known. This table comes from immunoSEQ multiplex PCR, and its TCRdb copy is limited to in-frame clones, with some not included. The table shows around 96,000 clones, with roughly 92% occurring only once. The sample is drawn from a study of graft-versus-host responses after intestinal transplantation. The CDR3 sequence is 14 residues long. Trimming cost V 0 bases and J 7 bases, with 9 bases left between them. The germline V gene encodes CDR1 SGHTA and CDR2 FQGNSA. The rearrangement uses TRBV7-2 and TRBJ2-2; tentative D call: TRBD2 (6 bases). The sample was unstimulated CD4+ T cells sorted from spleen or lymph node cells, taken before intestinal transplant. The receptor was derived from a human donor who received an intestinal transplant. CDR3 region: CASSLAGGVGELFF. In DNA, the CDR3 is TGTGCCAGCAGCTTAGCTGGAGGGGTCGGGGAGCTGTTTTTT. Full variable domain (outside the CDR3, taken from reference TRBV7-2 and TRBJ2-2): GAGVSQSPSNKVTEKGKDVELRCDPISGHTALYWYRQSLGQGLEFLIYFQGNSAPDKSGLPSDRFSAERTGGSVSTLTIQRTQQEDSAVYLCASSLAGGVGELFFGEGSRLTVL.